The present T cell receptor (beta chain) was sequenced within a study of patients and donors after allogeneic stem cell transplantation. TCRdb re-called the RT-PCR reads through MiXCR, storing one row per CDR3 protein. Here the sample spans fewer than 500,000 distinct CDR3 sequences, approximately 16% being singletons. The specimen sequenced was blood, either unsorted or a sorted T cell fraction (not recorded which). The sequence was obtained from a human donor who was either an allogeneic HSCT recipient or a stem cell or donor lymphocyte infusion donor (not recorded which). It is not recorded whose cells these are; they may come from a transplant donor.

CDR3 region: CATAYEKGQPQHF. For the CDR3, the DNA is TGTGCCACCGCGTACGAAAAGGGTCAGCCCCAGCATTTT. This chain joins TRBV15 and TRBJ1-5, with D unclear. From germline, CDR1 is LNHNV and CDR2 YYDKDF (reference sequence). V lost 8 bases, J lost 6 bases, and 14 bases lay in between. The CDR3 contains 13 residues.